This T cell receptor (beta chain) was found in a study of early T cells in non-severe SARS-CoV-2 infection. Overall study: The authors sequenced bulk RNA from unsorted whole blood, leaving chains unpaired. Study-level findings and limits: The VDJdb matching leaned toward anti-spike CD8 responses and overlooked private and CD4 specificities.

Unique molecular identifiers were affixed to single, distinct cDNA molecules. Using its own MiXCR run on the 5' RACE reads, TCRdb lists one record per CDR3 protein. Here the sample spans approximately 71,000 distinct CDR3 sequences, 10% to 15% being singletons. V was pared by 5 bases and J by 0 bases, with 6 bases of the junction left unmatched. Germline V gives CDR1 ENHRY, CDR2 SYGVKD. This CDR3 has 15 residues. For this clonotype: Its antigen is unidentified.

The V call is TRBV10-3, the J call TRBJ2-7, with 8 bases lining up with TRBD1. The TCR sequence derives from an adult who was a healthcare worker with PCR-confirmed SARS-CoV-2 infection or an uninfected control (not recorded which). The specimen was whole blood. Here the CDR3 reads CAISPRGQDSYEQYF. In DNA, the CDR3 is TGTGCCATCAGTCCCCGGGGACAGGACTCCTACGAGCAGTACTTC.